Below are 3 T cell receptor beta chains sequenced from a single sample in a study of neurological immune-mediated disorders. TCRdb re-analysed the 5' RACE reads in MiXCR, keeping a single row per CDR3 protein. The sample shows around 58,000 distinct CDR3 sequences, under 3.5% of them seen only once. Material: PBMCs. Receptors were obtained from a woman between 55 and 75 years old with multiple sclerosis.

This clonotype was observed many times. This sequence joins TRBV14 and TRBJ2-3; D perhaps matches TRBD2 (6 bases). V lost 5 bases and J 3 bases, leaving 24 bases between the germline ends. Germline values: CDR1 SGHDN, CDR2 FVKESK. This CDR3 is 18 amino acids long. CDR3 coding DNA: TGTGCCAGCAGCTCATACGCGGGGCTAAGGTTTTTTACAGATACGCAGTATTTT. It is translated as CASSSYAGLRFFTDTQYF.

This clonotype was seen more than once but under ten times. It may be a read error: a sequence one base away is much more abundant. V and J are TRBV11-2 and TRBJ2-3; D is ambiguous. The CDR3 extends over 12 amino acids. Germline CDR1 SGHAT, CDR2 FQNNGV. The CDR3 sequence is CDSSLLVDTQYF. The CDR3, as DNA: TGTGACAGCAGCTTACTGGTAGATACGCAGTATTTT.

This clonotype was recorded many times. The chain employs TRBV14 and TRBJ1-2, with D hard to call. In germline, CDR1 is SGHDN, CDR2 FVKESK. The CDR3 length is 13 residues. Trimming took off 1 base at V and 4 bases at J, with 7 bases between the two ends. CDR3 nucleotides: TGTGCCAGCAGCCAAGCCCCGAGCTATGGCTACACCTTC. Amino acid sequence: CASSQAPSYGYTF.